This entry is about one T cell receptor beta chain. The antigen remains undetermined. The PCR made use of 60 Vbeta and 13 Jbeta primers. Repertoires were generated with immunoSEQ multiplex PCR, while TCRdb's copy carries only in-frame clones and drops some. The table includes tens of thousands of clones, around 85% detected once. The germline gives CDR1 PRHDT, CDR2 FYEKMQ (reference sequence). This CDR3 has 14 amino acids. This record comes from a study of cytomegalovirus exposure and HLA in healthy donors. Findings of the study overall: Reports indicate that TCR beta sequences accurately predicted the HLA-A and HLA-B alleles of most subjects. The investigators catalogued 150 to 200 TCR beta chains as cytomegalovirus-associated. The authors later found HLA-associated TCR beta chains more clonally expanded than equally common others.

The receptor was derived from a man aged 25 to 40 in good health and CMV-seronegative. The specimen sequenced was PBMCs. J is TRBJ2-5 and V is TRBV13, with 10 nucleotides matching TRBD1. Matching the DNA end better, TRBJ2-7 makes the J call doubtful. This CDR3 is CASSLRQGASEQYF. CDR3 coding DNA: TGTGCCAGCAGCTTAAGACAGGGGGCAAGCGAGCAGTACTTC.